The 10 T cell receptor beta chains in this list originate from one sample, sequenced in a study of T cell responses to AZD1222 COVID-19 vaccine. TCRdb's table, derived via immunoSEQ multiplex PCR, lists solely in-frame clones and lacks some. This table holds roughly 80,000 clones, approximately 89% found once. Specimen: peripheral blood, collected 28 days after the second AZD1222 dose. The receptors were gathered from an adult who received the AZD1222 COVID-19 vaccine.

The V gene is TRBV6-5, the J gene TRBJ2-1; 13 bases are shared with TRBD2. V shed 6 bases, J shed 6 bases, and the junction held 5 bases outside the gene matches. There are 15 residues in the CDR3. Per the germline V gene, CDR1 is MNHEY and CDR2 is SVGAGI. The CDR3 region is CASRTGLAGSNEQFF. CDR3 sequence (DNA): TGTGCCAGCAGAACGGGACTAGCGGGGTCCAATGAGCAGTTCTTC.

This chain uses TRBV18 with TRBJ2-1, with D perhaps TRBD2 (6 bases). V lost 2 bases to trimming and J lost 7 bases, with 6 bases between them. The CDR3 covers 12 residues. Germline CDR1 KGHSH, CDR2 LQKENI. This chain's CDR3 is CASSPGRNEQFF. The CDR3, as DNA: TGTGCCAGCTCACCAGGGAGGAATGAGCAGTTCTTC.

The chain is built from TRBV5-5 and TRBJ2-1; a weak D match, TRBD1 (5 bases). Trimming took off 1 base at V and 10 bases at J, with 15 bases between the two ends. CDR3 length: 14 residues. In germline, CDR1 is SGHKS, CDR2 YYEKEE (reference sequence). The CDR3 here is CASSLTGSSLEQFF. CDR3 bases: TGTGCCAGCAGCTTGACAGGATCGTCCCTCGAGCAGTTCTTC.

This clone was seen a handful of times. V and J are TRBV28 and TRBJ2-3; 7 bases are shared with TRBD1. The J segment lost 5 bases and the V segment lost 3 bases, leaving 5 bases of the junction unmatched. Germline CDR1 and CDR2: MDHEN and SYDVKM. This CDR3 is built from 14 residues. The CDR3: CASSFPGQRDTQYF. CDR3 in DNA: TGTGCCAGCAGTTTCCCGGGACAGCGAGATACGCAGTATTTT. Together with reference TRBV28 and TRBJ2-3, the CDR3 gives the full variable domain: DVKVTQSSRYLVKRTGEKVFLECVQDMDHENMFWYRQDPGLGLRLIYFSYDVKMKEKGDIPEGYSVSREKKERFSLILESASTNQTSMYLCASSFPGQRDTQYFGPGTRLTVL.

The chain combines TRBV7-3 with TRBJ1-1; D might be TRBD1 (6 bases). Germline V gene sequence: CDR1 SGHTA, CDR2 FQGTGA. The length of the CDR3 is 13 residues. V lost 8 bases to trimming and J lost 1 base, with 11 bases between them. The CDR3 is CASSRTANTEAFF. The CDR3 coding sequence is TGTGCCAGCTCCAGGACAGCGAACACTGAAGCTTTCTTT.

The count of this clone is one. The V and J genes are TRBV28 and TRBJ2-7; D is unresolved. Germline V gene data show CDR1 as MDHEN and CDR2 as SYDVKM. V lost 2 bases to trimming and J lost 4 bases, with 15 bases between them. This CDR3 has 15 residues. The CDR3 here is CASSLNPLLGYEQYF. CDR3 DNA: TGTGCCAGCAGTTTAAACCCCCTTTTGGGTTACGAGCAGTACTTC.

The CDR3 loop reads CASSTVWGGELFF. The CDR3 nucleotides are TGTGCCAGCAGCACGGTATGGGGCGGGGAGCTGTTTTTT. V gene TRBV6-2 or TRBV6-3 combines with J gene TRBJ2-2; D is unresolved. The CDR3 is made up of 13 amino acids. V lost 6 bases and J lost 7, with 12 bases in between. The germline gives CDR1 MNHEY, CDR2 SVGEGT.

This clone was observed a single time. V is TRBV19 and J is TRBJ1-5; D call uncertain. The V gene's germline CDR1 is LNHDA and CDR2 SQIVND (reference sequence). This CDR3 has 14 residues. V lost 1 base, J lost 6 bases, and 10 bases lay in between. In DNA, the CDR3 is TGTGCCAGTAGTATAGCGGAAGTAAGTCAGCCCCAGCATTTT. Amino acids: CASSIAEVSQPQHF.

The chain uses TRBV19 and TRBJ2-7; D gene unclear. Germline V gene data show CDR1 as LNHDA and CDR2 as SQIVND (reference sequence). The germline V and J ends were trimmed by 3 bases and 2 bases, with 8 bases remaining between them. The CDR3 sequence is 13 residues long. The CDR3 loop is CASSIRPPYEQYF. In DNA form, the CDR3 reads TGTGCCAGTAGTATTAGGCCTCCCTACGAGCAGTACTTC. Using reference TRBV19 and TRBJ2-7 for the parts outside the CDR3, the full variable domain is DGGITQSPKYLFRKEGQNVTLSCEQNLNHDAMYWYRQDPGQGLRLIYYSQIVNDFQKGDIAEGYSVSREKKESFPLTVTSAQKNPTAFYLCASSIRPPYEQYFGPGTRLTVT.

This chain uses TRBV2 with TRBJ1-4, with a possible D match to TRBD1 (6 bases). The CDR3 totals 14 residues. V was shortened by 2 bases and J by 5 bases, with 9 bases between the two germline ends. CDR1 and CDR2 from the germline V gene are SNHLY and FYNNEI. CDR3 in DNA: TGTGCCAGCAGTGAAAGGGGGGCCAATGAAAAACTGTTTTTT. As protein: CASSERGANEKLFF.